The clone carrying this T cell receptor (beta chain) was observed a handful of times. This entry is derived from a study of cytomegalovirus exposure and HLA in healthy donors. In the PCR, 60 Vbeta and 13 Jbeta primers were used. The assay was immunoSEQ multiplex PCR, and TCRdb's table has in-frame clones only and misses some. The sample gives 100,000 to 150,000 clones, less than 85% of which show up once; 1% is in the top ten. V trimming: 7 bases; J trimming: 3 bases; junction bases outside the gene matches: 4. Germline-derived CDR1 and CDR2 are MNHEY and SVGAGI. The CDR3 loop spans 13 amino acids. Sequenced sample: PBMCs. The clonotype was recovered from a man aged 35 to 55 in good health and CMV-seronegative. The V gene is TRBV6-5, the J gene TRBJ2-7, with 9 bases fitting TRBD1. CDR3 sequence: CASKGQGYYEQYF. The CDR3 DNA reads as TGTGCCAGCAAGGGACAGGGTTACTACGAGCAGTACTTC.